This is a list of T cell receptor beta chains from one sample in a study of blood T cell repertoires in COVID-19. The assay was immunoSEQ multiplex PCR, and TCRdb's table has in-frame clones only and misses some. The data show roughly 110,000 clones, 84% seen once. Material for sequencing was peripheral blood. These receptors originate from a woman in her fifties or sixties with acute or convalescent COVID-19. Each CDR3 is given with its conserved first and last residue. A D gene is named only where the DNA matches it firmly. Size tells how often a clone was seen (once, few, many) or the class of an expanded clone, and some rows leave it out.

d_gene: TRBD2; abundance: NA; v_gene: TRBV5-1; j_gene: TRBJ2-1; CDR3aa: CASSWGLAGQYNEQFF; CDR3nt: TGCGCCAGCAGCTGGGGACTAGCGGGCCAGTACAATGAGCAGTTCTTC
d_gene: TRBD1; abundance: NA; v_gene: TRBV5-1; j_gene: TRBJ1-4; CDR3aa: CASSPGDSNEKLFF; CDR3nt: TGCGCCAGCAGCCCGGGGGACAGCAATGAAAAACTGTTTTTT
d_gene: NA; abundance: NA; v_gene: TRBV7-2; j_gene: TRBJ1-5; CDR3aa: CASSLSRQPQHF; CDR3nt: TGTGCCAGCAGCTTATCCCGGCAGCCCCAGCATTTT
d_gene: TRBD1; abundance: NA; v_gene: TRBV10-3; j_gene: TRBJ1-3; CDR3aa: CAIRDSSGNTIYF; CDR3nt: TGTGCCATCCGGGACAGCTCTGGAAACACCATATATTTT
d_gene: TRBD2; abundance: NA; v_gene: TRBV19; j_gene: TRBJ2-5; CDR3aa: CASSIAGGSQETQYF; CDR3nt: TGTGCCAGTAGTATAGCGGGGGGGAGCCAAGAGACCCAGTACTTC
d_gene: NA; abundance: NA; v_gene: TRBV27; j_gene: TRBJ2-7; CDR3aa: CASSLDAQGLVGEQYF; CDR3nt: TGTGCCAGCAGTTTAGACGCCCAGGGGCTCGTGGGCGAGCAGTACTTC
d_gene: TRBD1; abundance: NA; v_gene: TRBV2; j_gene: TRBJ1-4; CDR3aa: CASSETGLAEKLFF; CDR3nt: TGTGCCAGCAGTGAGACAGGGTTAGCGGAAAAACTGTTTTTT
d_gene: NA; abundance: NA; v_gene: TRBV24-1; j_gene: TRBJ2-3; CDR3aa: CATSDGATDTQYF; CDR3nt: TGTGCCACCAGTGACGGAGCCACAGATACGCAGTATTTT
d_gene: NA; abundance: NA; v_gene: TRBV29-1; j_gene: TRBJ2-7; CDR3aa: CSAMTGVDEQYF; CDR3nt: TGCAGCGCTATGACAGGAGTGGACGAGCAGTACTTC
d_gene: NA; abundance: few; v_gene: TRBV4-1; j_gene: TRBJ1-1; CDR3aa: CASSPIGGVLNTEAFF; CDR3nt: TGCGCCAGCAGCCCGATAGGAGGGGTTCTTAACACTGAAGCTTTCTTT
d_gene: TRBD1; abundance: NA; v_gene: TRBV30; j_gene: TRBJ2-3; CDR3aa: CAWGTGGGTDTQYF; CDR3nt: TGTGCCTGGGGGACAGGGGGTGGCACAGATACGCAGTATTTT
d_gene: TRBD2; abundance: few; v_gene: TRBV28; j_gene: TRBJ2-7; CDR3aa: CASGGLAESSYEQYF; CDR3nt: TGTGCCAGCGGGGGACTAGCGGAAAGCTCCTACGAGCAGTACTTC
d_gene: NA; abundance: NA; v_gene: TRBV28; j_gene: TRBJ1-2; CDR3aa: CASSNTGTDGYTF; CDR3nt: TGTGCCAGCAGCAACACAGGTACCGATGGCTACACCTTC
d_gene: NA; abundance: once; v_gene: TRBV11-3; j_gene: TRBJ1-1; CDR3aa: CASSLQGSTEAFF; CDR3nt: TGTGCCAGCAGCCTACAGGGAAGCACTGAAGCTTTCTTT
d_gene: NA; abundance: NA; v_gene: TRBV2; j_gene: TRBJ1-6; CDR3aa: CASLARRSGSYNSPLHF; CDR3nt: TGTGCCAGCCTTGCCCGAAGGAGTGGCTCCTATAATTCACCCCTCCACTTT
d_gene: TRBD1; abundance: NA; v_gene: TRBV23-1; j_gene: TRBJ2-3; CDR3aa: CASRLQPCPGQGRTDTQYF; CDR3nt: TGCGCCAGCAGACTACAACCTTGTCCGGGACAGGGTCGCACAGATACGCAGTATTTT
d_gene: TRBD1; abundance: NA; v_gene: TRBV7-2; j_gene: TRBJ2-1; CDR3aa: CASSLAGTGGYNEQFF; CDR3nt: TGTGCCAGCAGCTTAGCAGGGACAGGGGGATACAATGAGCAGTTCTTC
d_gene: NA; abundance: NA; v_gene: TRBV7-9; j_gene: TRBJ2-2; CDR3aa: CASSLAWADRNTGELFF; CDR3nt: TGTGCCAGCAGCTTAGCCTGGGCGGACAGGAACACCGGGGAGCTGTTTTTT
d_gene: NA; abundance: NA; v_gene: TRBV5-1; j_gene: TRBJ2-3; CDR3aa: CASSGPDTDTQYF; CDR3nt: TGCGCCAGCAGCGGGCCCGACACAGATACGCAGTATTTT
d_gene: TRBD2; abundance: NA; v_gene: TRBV28; j_gene: TRBJ2-1; CDR3aa: CASSFQSGGFNPVEQFF; CDR3nt: TGTGCCAGCAGTTTTCAGTCGGGAGGGTTCAACCCCGTTGAGCAGTTCTTC
d_gene: TRBD2; abundance: NA; v_gene: TRBV18; j_gene: TRBJ2-7; CDR3aa: CASSPGLAGVDEQYF; CDR3nt: TGTGCCAGCTCACCAGGGCTAGCGGGCGTCGACGAGCAGTACTTC
d_gene: TRBD1; abundance: NA; v_gene: TRBV28; j_gene: TRBJ1-6; CDR3aa: CASSSLQGLHINSPLHF; CDR3nt: TGTGCCAGCAGTTCCCTACAGGGGCTACACATTAATTCACCCCTCCACTTT
d_gene: TRBD2; abundance: NA; v_gene: TRBV5-5; j_gene: TRBJ2-7; CDR3aa: CASSPRRPAGGPYEQYF; CDR3nt: TGTGCCAGCAGTCCGCGGCGGCCAGCGGGGGGGCCTTACGAGCAGTACTTC
d_gene: NA; abundance: NA; v_gene: TRBV4-1; j_gene: TRBJ2-5; CDR3aa: CASSQPTAGTRGTQYF; CDR3nt: TGCGCCAGCAGCCAACCCACCGCGGGGACCCGGGGGACCCAGTACTTC
d_gene: TRBD1; abundance: NA; v_gene: TRBV19; j_gene: TRBJ2-7; CDR3aa: CASSAGPGQGHYEQYF; CDR3nt: TGTGCCAGTAGTGCCGGCCCGGGACAGGGGCACTACGAGCAGTACTTC
d_gene: TRBD2; abundance: NA; v_gene: TRBV4-2; j_gene: TRBJ2-1; CDR3aa: CASSTTSGGLYNEQFF; CDR3nt: TGTGCCAGCAGCACCACTAGCGGGGGCCTGTACAATGAGCAGTTCTTC
d_gene: NA; abundance: NA; v_gene: TRBV7-2; j_gene: TRBJ2-1; CDR3aa: CASSLMRGSYNEQFF; CDR3nt: TGTGCCAGCAGCTTAATGCGGGGCTCCTACAATGAGCAGTTCTTC
d_gene: NA; abundance: NA; v_gene: TRBV11-2; j_gene: TRBJ1-1; CDR3aa: CASSSQSNTEAFF; CDR3nt: TGTGCCAGCAGCTCCCAATCGAACACTGAAGCTTTCTTT
d_gene: NA; abundance: NA; v_gene: TRBV14; j_gene: TRBJ2-1; CDR3aa: CASSRGGAANEQFF; CDR3nt: TGTGCCAGCAGCCGAGGGGGTGCCGCCAATGAGCAGTTCTTC
d_gene: TRBD1; abundance: NA; v_gene: TRBV28; j_gene: TRBJ1-1; CDR3aa: CASSPRQGRGNTEAFF; CDR3nt: TGTGCCAGCAGTCCCCGACAGGGACGGGGAAACACTGAAGCTTTCTTT
d_gene: NA; abundance: once; v_gene: TRBV4-1; j_gene: TRBJ1-6; CDR3aa: CASSQGPRINSPLHF; CDR3nt: TGCGCCAGCAGCCAAGGGCCAAGAATAAATTCACCCCTCCACTTT
d_gene: NA; abundance: NA; v_gene: TRBV30; j_gene: TRBJ2-3; CDR3aa: CAWSVLAALTYTQYF; CDR3nt: TGTGCCTGGAGTGTACTAGCAGCCCTAACTTATACGCAGTATTTT
d_gene: TRBD2; abundance: once; v_gene: TRBV2; j_gene: TRBJ2-7; CDR3aa: CASSNGLAETYEQYF; CDR3nt: TGTGCCAGCAGTAACGGACTAGCGGAAACCTACGAGCAGTACTTC
d_gene: TRBD1; abundance: NA; v_gene: TRBV25-1; j_gene: TRBJ1-2; CDR3aa: CASSADRGRSNYGYTF; CDR3nt: TGTGCCAGCAGTGCAGACAGGGGGCGAAGTAACTATGGCTACACCTTC
d_gene: NA; abundance: few; v_gene: TRBV10-2; j_gene: TRBJ1-2; CDR3aa: CASSERGDYGYTF; CDR3nt: TGCGCCAGCAGTGAAAGGGGCGACTATGGCTACACCTTC
d_gene: TRBD1; abundance: NA; v_gene: TRBV5-1; j_gene: TRBJ1-1; CDR3aa: CASSFSKTQGATEAFF; CDR3nt: TGCGCCAGCAGCTTTTCTAAAACCCAGGGGGCAACTGAAGCTTTCTTT
d_gene: TRBD2; abundance: NA; v_gene: TRBV6-4; j_gene: TRBJ2-3; CDR3aa: CASSANSGRIPDTQYF; CDR3nt: TGTGCCAGCAGTGCCAATAGCGGGAGAATCCCAGATACGCAGTATTTT
d_gene: TRBD2; abundance: few; v_gene: TRBV6-6; j_gene: TRBJ2-7; CDR3aa: CASSRFRQRGHSYEQYF; CDR3nt: TGTGCCAGCAGTCGCTTTCGTCAGCGGGGCCACTCCTACGAGCAGTACTTC
d_gene: NA; abundance: NA; v_gene: TRBV6-5; j_gene: TRBJ2-7; CDR3aa: CASSRDFYEQYF; CDR3nt: TGTGCCAGCAGCCGGGACTTCTACGAGCAGTACTTC
d_gene: NA; abundance: NA; v_gene: TRBV7-9; j_gene: TRBJ2-2; CDR3aa: CASSFTTTSLTGELFF; CDR3nt: TGTGCCAGCAGCTTTACGACTACCAGCCTCACCGGGGAGCTGTTTTTT
d_gene: TRBD1; abundance: NA; v_gene: TRBV19; j_gene: TRBJ1-5; CDR3aa: CASTPDRGGHQPQHF; CDR3nt: TGTGCCAGTACCCCGGACAGGGGAGGCCATCAGCCCCAGCATTTT
d_gene: TRBD1; abundance: NA; v_gene: TRBV15; j_gene: TRBJ1-3; CDR3aa: CATSSPGTGYGNTIYF; CDR3nt: TGTGCCACCAGCAGCCCGGGGACAGGGTATGGAAACACCATATATTTT
d_gene: TRBD1; abundance: NA; v_gene: TRBV6-5; j_gene: TRBJ1-6; CDR3aa: CASSYRGTDSPLHF; CDR3nt: TGTGCCAGCAGTTACCGGGGGACAGACTCACCCCTCCACTTT
d_gene: TRBD2; abundance: NA; v_gene: TRBV28; j_gene: TRBJ2-7; CDR3aa: CASGTSASYEQYF; CDR3nt: TGTGCCAGTGGGACTAGCGCTAGCTACGAGCAGTACTTC
d_gene: TRBD2; abundance: NA; v_gene: TRBV7-2; j_gene: TRBJ2-7; CDR3aa: CASSLVGTSDYEQYF; CDR3nt: TGTGCCAGCAGCTTAGTAGGGACTAGTGACTACGAGCAGTACTTC
d_gene: TRBD1; abundance: NA; v_gene: TRBV12-3/TRBV12-4; j_gene: TRBJ2-7; CDR3aa: CASSDRVASEQYF; CDR3nt: TGTGCCAGCAGCGACAGGGTTGCGAGCGAGCAGTACTTC
d_gene: TRBD1; abundance: NA; v_gene: TRBV4-1; j_gene: TRBJ1-3; CDR3aa: CASSQDWTGSGTIYF; CDR3nt: TGCGCCAGCAGCCAAGATTGGACAGGGTCAGGCACCATATATTTT
d_gene: NA; abundance: few; v_gene: TRBV19; j_gene: TRBJ1-4; CDR3aa: CASSRGEKLFF; CDR3nt: TGTGCCAGTAGTCGCGGTGAAAAACTGTTTTTT
d_gene: NA; abundance: NA; v_gene: TRBV6-1; j_gene: TRBJ1-2; CDR3aa: CASSDVWRNYGYTF; CDR3nt: TGTGCCAGCAGTGACGTTTGGAGAAACTATGGCTACACCTTC
d_gene: TRBD1; abundance: once; v_gene: TRBV19; j_gene: TRBJ1-5; CDR3aa: CASSIPTGDSNQPQHF; CDR3nt: TGTGCCAGTAGTATCCCGACAGGGGATAGCAATCAGCCCCAGCATTTT
d_gene: NA; abundance: NA; v_gene: TRBV7-8; j_gene: TRBJ2-2; CDR3aa: CASSYLPRVDTGELFF; CDR3nt: TGTGCCAGCAGCTATCTCCCCAGGGTGGACACCGGGGAGCTGTTTTTT
d_gene: TRBD2; abundance: NA; v_gene: TRBV7-3; j_gene: TRBJ2-3; CDR3aa: CASSSTLAGVTDTQYF; CDR3nt: TGTGCCAGCAGCTCGACACTAGCGGGAGTAACAGATACGCAGTATTTT
d_gene: NA; abundance: NA; v_gene: TRBV18; j_gene: TRBJ2-7; CDR3aa: CASSQGSSGTYEQYF; CDR3nt: TGTGCCAGCTCTCAGGGGAGCTCCGGAACCTACGAGCAGTACTTC
d_gene: NA; abundance: NA; v_gene: TRBV19; j_gene: TRBJ2-5; CDR3aa: CASSIQPRETQYF; CDR3nt: TGTGCCAGTAGTATCCAACCGAGAGAGACCCAGTACTTC
d_gene: NA; abundance: once; v_gene: TRBV14; j_gene: TRBJ2-1; CDR3aa: CASSQNRVNEQFF; CDR3nt: TGTGCCAGCAGCCAAAACAGGGTCAATGAGCAGTTCTTC
d_gene: NA; abundance: NA; v_gene: TRBV19; j_gene: TRBJ1-3; CDR3aa: CASSSRVLSGNTIYF; CDR3nt: TGTGCCAGTAGTAGCAGGGTCCTCTCTGGAAACACCATATATTTT
d_gene: NA; abundance: NA; v_gene: TRBV30; j_gene: TRBJ1-1; CDR3aa: CAWSPTAQSSAFF; CDR3nt: TGTGCCTGGAGTCCGACAGCCCAATCTAGTGCTTTCTTT